This T cell receptor beta chain was profiled in a study of shared clonotypes between healthy human individuals. Study-level findings and limits: Donor clonotype sharing was expected to depend on sequencing depth. Despite large depth, rarefaction showed incomplete sorted-subset sequencing.

About this clone: As yet, its antigen is unknown.

CDR3 length: 14 amino acids. The J segment lost 3 bases and the V segment lost 0 bases, leaving 2 bases of the junction unmatched. Germline CDR1 reads SGHRS; CDR2 reads YFSETQ. Only in-frame clones appear in the TCRdb table, and some are missing; sequencing was by immunoSEQ multiplex PCR. The profile shows 730,000 or so clones, about two thirds of them singletons. CD45RA-negative memory and CD45RA+ naive subsets were split from the CD4+ cells. The TCR sequence derives from a woman aged 25-40 years in good health. The J gene is TRBJ2-7, the V gene TRBV5-1; 8 bases are shared with TRBD2. The sequenced material came from memory CD4+ T cells sorted from blood. As for subset: CD45RA-negative fraction. The CDR3 region is CASSLEGLGYEQYF. CDR3 sequence (DNA): TGCGCCAGCAGCTTGGAGGGACTAGGCTACGAGCAGTACTTC.